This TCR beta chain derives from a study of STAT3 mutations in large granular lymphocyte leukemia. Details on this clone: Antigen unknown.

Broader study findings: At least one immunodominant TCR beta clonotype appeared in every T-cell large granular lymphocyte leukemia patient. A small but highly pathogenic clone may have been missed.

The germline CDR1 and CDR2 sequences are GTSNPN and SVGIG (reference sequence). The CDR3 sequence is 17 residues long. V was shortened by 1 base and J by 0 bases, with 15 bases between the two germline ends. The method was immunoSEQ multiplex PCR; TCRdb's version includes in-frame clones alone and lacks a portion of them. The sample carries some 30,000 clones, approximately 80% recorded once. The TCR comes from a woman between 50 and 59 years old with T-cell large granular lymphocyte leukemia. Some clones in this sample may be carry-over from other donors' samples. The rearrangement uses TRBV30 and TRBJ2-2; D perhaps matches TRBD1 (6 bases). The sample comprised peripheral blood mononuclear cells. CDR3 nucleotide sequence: TGTGCCTGGAGTGCGGCCATAGGACAGTCGAACACCGGGGAGCTGTTTTTT. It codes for CAWSAAIGQSNTGELFF.